What follows are 26 T cell receptor beta chains derived from one specimen sequenced in a study of blood T cell repertoires in COVID-19. Clones were sequenced by immunoSEQ multiplex PCR, and TCRdb holds only the in-frame ones, with some missing. The data hold 150,000 to 200,000 clones, with roughly 87% observed a single time. Sequenced sample: peripheral blood. Receptors were obtained from a woman between 70 and 85 years old with COVID-19, enrolled during active disease.

The V and J genes are TRBV5-1 and TRBJ2-7; TRBD1 is a possible D gene (5 bases). The CDR3 is 16 residues long. The germline V and J ends were trimmed by 0 bases and 1 base, with 14 bases remaining between them. The germline CDR1 and CDR2 sequences are SGHRS and YFSETQ. CDR3 amino acids: CASSLDGQGISYEQYF. The DNA for the CDR3 is TGCGCCAGCAGCTTGGATGGGCAGGGTATTTCCTACGAGCAGTACTTC.

This clone is a singleton in its sample. This sequence joins TRBV11-3 and TRBJ2-2, with D possibly being TRBD1 (6 bases). This CDR3 has 17 residues. Germline values: CDR1 SGHNT, CDR2 YENEEA. The V gene lost 7 bases and the J gene lost 1 base, with 19 bases spanning the gap. CDR3 region: CASTVSRPGQNTGELFF. The DNA of the CDR3 is TGTGCCAGCACCGTCTCCCGTCCGGGACAGAACACCGGGGAGCTGTTTTTT.

The rearrangement links TRBV6-5 to TRBJ1-4; 8 bases line up with TRBD1. CDR1 MNHEY and CDR2 SVGAGI come from the germline V gene. The CDR3 is 14 residues long. The junction had 4 bases not matched to a gene; V was cut back by 6 bases and J by 4 bases. CDR3 DNA sequence: TGTGCCAGCAGCCGACAGGGGAATAATGAAAAACTGTTTTTT. Translated, it gives CASSRQGNNEKLFF.

V gene TRBV10-2 combines with J gene TRBJ2-5; no clear D gene. The CDR3 has 15 residues. The ends were cut back, 0 bases at V and 5 bases at J, with 13 bases in the middle. The V gene's germline CDR1 is WSHSY and CDR2 SAAADI. The CDR3 DNA sequence: TGCGCCAGCAGTGAGTCACGACACTCTACGGAGACCCAGTACTTC. Translated, it gives CASSESRHSTETQYF.

The CDR3 sequence is CASSMGAPYNEQFF. The CDR3, as DNA: TGTGCCAGTAGTATGGGGGCCCCCTACAATGAGCAGTTCTTC. V is TRBV19 and J is TRBJ2-1, with TRBD1 as a possible D gene (6 bases). CDR1 and CDR2 (germline): LNHDA, SQIVND (reference sequence). This CDR3 has 14 amino acids. Trimming stripped 3 bases from V and 2 bases from J, with 8 bases between.

The chain is built from TRBV15 and TRBJ2-5; a weak D match, TRBD2 (5 bases). V was clipped by 4 bases and J by 3 bases, with 15 bases between them. Per the germline V gene, CDR1 is LNHNV and CDR2 is YYDKDF (reference sequence). This CDR3 comprises 15 residues. CDR3 DNA sequence: TGTGCCACCAGCATCGAGGGAAGGCCCAAAGAGACCCAGTACTTC. This encodes CATSIEGRPKETQYF.

The chain has TRBV28 and TRBJ1-6; 10 nucleotides line up with TRBD1. From germline, CDR1 is MDHEN and CDR2 SYDVKM. Trimming cost V 6 bases and J 2 bases; bases outside gene matches: 7. The CDR3 has 17 amino acids. The chain's CDR3 is CASRRRTGGAYNSPLHF. The CDR3, as DNA: TGTGCCAGCAGACGGAGGACAGGGGGTGCCTATAATTCACCCCTCCACTTT.

The chain links TRBV10-3 to TRBJ2-2; the D gene is possibly TRBD1 (5 bases). With 0 bases removed from V and 6 bases from J, the gap between germline ends came to 11 bases. Looked up from germline, CDR1 is ENHRY and CDR2 is SYGVKD. The CDR3 is 15 amino acids. The CDR3 here is CAISESSGKPGELFF. The CDR3 bases are TGTGCCATCAGTGAGTCGTCAGGGAAGCCCGGGGAGCTGTTTTTT.

This chain uses TRBV28 with TRBJ2-1; 8 bases map to TRBD2. This CDR3 has 15 residues. CDR1 is MDHEN and CDR2 is SYDVKM in the germline V gene. V gave up 2 bases and J gave up 7 bases; unmatched junction bases: 7. The CDR3 sequence is CASSLQSGRINEQFF. CDR3 nucleotides: TGTGCCAGCAGTTTACAGAGCGGGAGAATTAATGAGCAGTTCTTC.

This CDR3 reads CASSHGGGRAGNQPQHF. The CDR3, as DNA: TGTGCCAGCTCACACGGGGGAGGGCGGGCCGGCAATCAGCCCCAGCATTTT. The rearrangement uses TRBV18 and TRBJ1-5; a possible D gene is TRBD1 (5 bases). This CDR3 contains 17 residues. CDR1 is KGHSH, CDR2 LQKENI, per germline. The V end lost 4 bases, the J end lost 2 bases, and 18 bases lay between the germline ends.

The chain recombines TRBV7-6 with TRBJ2-3, with TRBD1 identical over 8 bases. The germline gives CDR1 SGHVS, CDR2 FNYEAQ. After removal of 1 base from V and 2 bases from J, the junction contained 11 bases not matched to a gene. The CDR3 is made up of 18 amino acids. The CDR3 is CASSLGQGISRLTDTQYF. For the CDR3, the DNA is TGTGCCAGCAGCTTAGGACAGGGGATTTCGAGACTCACAGATACGCAGTATTTT.

This rearrangement joins TRBV30 to TRBJ1-3; TRBD1 might be the D (6 bases). This CDR3 comprises 13 residues. Trimming cost V 1 base and J 4 bases, with 8 bases left between them. Germline assignment: CDR1 GTSNPN and CDR2 SVGIG (reference sequence). CDR3 nucleotide sequence: TGTGCCTGGAGTGACAGGGACGGAAACACCATATATTTT. Translating gives CAWSDRDGNTIYF.

This sequence joins TRBV27 and TRBJ2-7, with TRBD1 matching 7 bases. From germline, CDR1 is MNHEY and CDR2 SMNVEV (reference sequence). This CDR3 has 14 residues. The trim removed 4 bases at V and 2 bases at J, leaving 5 bases unmatched. The DNA of the CDR3 is TGTGCCAGCAGTTCCACCGGGACAGCCTACGAGCAGTACTTC. Protein product: CASSSTGTAYEQYF.

The chain uses TRBV6-2 or TRBV6-3 and TRBJ2-7; 7 bases align to TRBD2. CDR1 is MNHEY and CDR2 is SVGEGT in the germline V gene. The CDR3 covers 17 residues. J gave up 0 bases and V 2 bases, and 10 bases lay outside the gene matches. CDR3: CASSYPVLAVSSYEQYF. The CDR3 nucleotides are TGTGCCAGCAGTTACCCCGTCCTAGCGGTAAGCTCCTACGAGCAGTACTTC.

The chain couples TRBV10-1 to TRBJ2-1; D gene unclear. The germline V and J ends were trimmed by 4 bases and 5 bases, with 12 bases remaining between them. In germline, CDR1 is WNHNN, CDR2 SYGVQD (reference sequence). This CDR3 contains 14 residues. Written as DNA, the CDR3 is TGCGCCAGCAGTGGCACCCCGGGTCACAATGAGCAGTTCTTC. Its translation: CASSGTPGHNEQFF.

The chain links TRBV7-2 to TRBJ2-3; D uncertain. The V end was cut by 2 bases, the J end by 3 bases, with 9 bases between. This CDR3 comprises 14 residues. Germline V CDR1 and CDR2: SGHTA, FQGNSA. The CDR3 sequence: CASSLNRGTDTQYF. CDR3 nucleotide sequence: TGTGCCAGCAGCTTAAATCGAGGAACAGATACGCAGTATTTT.

The chain joins TRBV6-5 to TRBJ2-6; 9 positions agree with TRBD1. The germline gives CDR1 MNHEY, CDR2 SVGAGI. Germline trimming cut 4 bases from V and 10 bases from J; bases unmatched to any gene: 2. This CDR3 contains 13 residues. The CDR3 is CASSSGTGNVLTF. The CDR3 DNA sequence: TGTGCCAGCAGTTCCGGGACAGGGAACGTCCTGACTTTC.

The rearrangement joins TRBV5-1 to TRBJ2-1; 11 bases are shared with TRBD2. The germline gives CDR1 SGHRS, CDR2 YFSETQ. The V and J ends lost 5 bases and 0 bases, in that order; junction bases with no gene match: 13. There are 19 residues in the CDR3. The CDR3 nucleotides are TGCGCCAGCAGTCCCGGGACTAGCGGCCTAGGGAGCTCCTACAATGAGCAGTTCTTC. Protein product: CASSPGTSGLGSSYNEQFF.

The CDR3 region is CASSVGPSGETQYF. CDR3 nucleotides: TGTGCCAGCAGCGTAGGACCCAGCGGAGAGACCCAGTACTTC. The rearrangement joins TRBV9 to TRBJ2-5; perhaps TRBD2 as D (5 bases). Trimming took 0 bases from V and 4 from J, leaving 10 bases between them. The CDR3 length is 14 residues. Looked up from germline, CDR1 is SGDLS and CDR2 is YYNGEE. The full variable domain, in which reference TRBV9 and TRBJ2-5 provide the parts outside the CDR3, is DSGVTQTPKHLITATGQRVTLRCSPRSGDLSVYWYQQSLDQGLQFLIQYYNGEERAKGNILERFSAQQFPDLHSELNLSSLELGDSALYFCASSVGPSGETQYFGPGTRLLVL.

V and J are TRBV29-1 and TRBJ2-4, with D perhaps matching TRBD2 (6 bases). Looked up from germline, CDR1 is SQVTM and CDR2 is ANQGSEA. The CDR3 is made up of 11 amino acids. Trimming stripped 6 bases from V and 6 bases from J, with 9 bases between. This CDR3 reads CSVGSGNIQYF. The CDR3 DNA reads as TGCAGCGTCGGTAGCGGAAACATTCAGTACTTC.

The V call is TRBV28, the J call TRBJ1-5; tentative D call: TRBD1 (5 bases). Germline CDR1 is MDHEN and CDR2 is SYDVKM. Deletions cut 1 base from V and 7 bases from J, with 23 bases between. There are 18 residues in the CDR3. The CDR3 sequence is CASSLFGPSLTVHQPQHF. The CDR3 DNA follows: TGTGCCAGCAGTTTATTCGGCCCGTCCCTGACAGTGCACCAGCCCCAGCATTTT.

The chain combines TRBV7-2 with TRBJ2-2; no firm D call. Per germline, CDR1 SGHTA and CDR2 FQGNSA. V dropped 5 bases and J dropped 4 bases, with 8 bases sitting between them. This CDR3 is 13 amino acids long. CDR3 residues: CASSRSVTGELFF. The CDR3 DNA reads as TGTGCCAGCAGCCGCAGTGTCACCGGGGAGCTGTTTTTT.

The V call is TRBV30, the J call TRBJ1-5; the D gene is possibly TRBD1 (5 bases). Germline assignment: CDR1 GTSNPN and CDR2 SVGIG (reference sequence). V was shortened by 1 base and J by 6 bases, with 7 bases between the two germline ends. The CDR3 runs 12 residues. The CDR3 loop is CAWSGGVQPQHF. Written as DNA, the CDR3 is TGTGCCTGGAGTGGGGGGGTTCAGCCCCAGCATTTT.

The chain has TRBV10-3 and TRBJ2-3; the D gene is possibly TRBD2 (5 bases). V lost 6 bases and J lost 0, with 13 bases in between. This CDR3 has 15 amino acids. Germline loops: CDR1 ENHRY, CDR2 SYGVKD. The CDR3 here is CAISDSDASTDTQYF. Written as DNA, the CDR3 is TGTGCCATCAGCGATAGCGATGCTAGCACAGATACGCAGTATTTT.

The chain joins TRBV30 to TRBJ2-7; the D is unclear. The V gene lost 2 bases and the J gene lost 2 bases, with 10 bases spanning the gap. The CDR3 runs 13 residues. Germline-derived CDR1 and CDR2 are GTSNPN and SVGIG (reference sequence). The CDR3 nucleotides read TGTGCCTGGAGTTCGCCCCCAGCCTACGAGCAGTACTTC. Its translation is CAWSSPPAYEQYF.

The chain has TRBV30 and TRBJ1-4; 7 nucleotides line up with TRBD1. The CDR3 runs 15 residues. V lost 2 bases to trimming and J lost 4 bases; unmatched junction nucleotides: 7. Per germline, CDR1 GTSNPN and CDR2 SVGIG (reference sequence). CDR3 sequence: CAWSPGDRDNEKLFF. The CDR3 DNA follows: TGTGCCTGGAGTCCGGGCGACAGGGATAATGAAAAACTGTTTTTT.